Listed below are T cell receptor beta chains from one sample, sequenced in a study of shared clonotypes between healthy human individuals. The protocol was immunoSEQ multiplex PCR, while the TCRdb copy is restricted to in-frame clones and leaves out a portion. The sample has 2 million to 2.5 million clones; 90% to 97% are singletons. Input material: naive CD4+ T cells sorted from blood. The receptors derive from a man between 18 and 35 years old in good health. Each CDR3 is given without its conserved first and last residue. The order of the fields is J gene, V gene, CDR3 length, CDR3 protein.

>TRBJ1-2|TRBV4-3|15
ASSQGATGSLGYGYT
>TRBJ2-1|TRBV7-2|12
ASSRRDRYNEQF
>TRBJ1-3|TRBV2|11
ASRDLGENTIY
>TRBJ2-2|TRBV18|14
ASSGTTGTNTGELF
>TRBJ2-6|TRBV6-4|12
ASSRSSGANVLT
>TRBJ1-5|TRBV28|11
ASSLEGKQPQH
>TRBJ2-5|TRBV5-1|15
ASQRRAAGGHIETQY
>TRBJ1-3|TRBV6-5|10
ASSYYGDTIY
>TRBJ2-7|TRBV11-2|15
ASSRRAKTGTTYEQY
>TRBJ2-7|TRBV9|13
ASSPQSGVSYEQY
>TRBJ1-2|TRBV20-1|9
SAKQGFGYT
>TRBJ1-6|TRBV7-8|11
ATRDPGRSPLH
>TRBJ2-5|TRBV5-4|13
ASSSPTGGRETQY
>TRBJ1-4|TRBV2|12
ASSPGTNNEKLF
>TRBJ2-4|TRBV6-5|12
ASSSGTGGFIQY
>TRBJ2-7|TRBV7-3|13
ASSLPRDPSYEQY
>TRBJ2-7|TRBV7-2|12
ASSLRGRGREQY
>TRBJ1-1|TRBV6-5|12
ASSLESGSTEAF
>TRBJ2-6|TRBV7-9|15
ASSLGPRGSGANVLT
>TRBJ1-1|TRBV10-3|9
AISGGTEAF
>TRBJ1-4|TRBV2|16
ASSRDRFFELTNEKLF
>TRBJ1-2|TRBV5-1|12
ASSLARGIEGYT
>TRBJ1-4|TRBV28|15
ASSTPPGGATNEKLF
>TRBJ2-2|TRBV11-2|13
ASSLGTGGPGELF
>TRBJ2-5|TRBV11-2|13
ASSNLAGGRETQY
>TRBJ2-2|TRBV5-6|13
ASSPRLADTGELF
>TRBJ2-7|TRBV25-1|9
ASSERYEQY
>TRBJ1-3|TRBV7-9|14
ASSLEQGIWSNTIY
>TRBJ2-3|TRBV4-1|15
ASSQDLPGAPTDTQY
>TRBJ2-7|TRBV7-2|11
ASSLGGSREQY
>TRBJ1-5|TRBV7-2|13
ASSRWGDTNQPQH
>TRBJ1-2|TRBV5-1|14
ASSLERADSNYGYT
>TRBJ2-2|TRBV30|11
AWSGWDSGELF
>TRBJ1-1|TRBV2|14
ASSEGRGAMNTEAF
>TRBJ1-5|TRBV6-5|12
ASSHRGQSLPQH
>TRBJ1-2|TRBV25-1|9
ASSRGGGYT
>TRBJ1-3|TRBV6-1|10
ASMSSGNTIY
>TRBJ1-2|TRBV2|12
ASPKGREGYGYT
>TRBJ2-3|TRBV5-4|13
ASSLGAGSTDTQY
>TRBJ1-2|TRBV6-4|13
ASSETPGQNYGYT
>TRBJ2-7|TRBV7-2|12
ASSWAGGPYEQY
>TRBJ1-1|TRBV7-2|17
ASSLAHPGQGAKNTEAF
>TRBJ2-1|TRBV6-1|11
ASTLDSSGEQF
>TRBJ2-3|TRBV5-1|12
ASSTGRKTDTQY
>TRBJ2-7|TRBV7-2|12
ASSRRQGAGEQY
>TRBJ1-5|TRBV27|12
ASSNFQGDQPQH
>TRBJ2-7|TRBV2|13
ASRAPRDRIYEQY
>TRBJ2-7|TRBV30|10
AGSGSTYEQY
>TRBJ2-7|TRBV19|13
ASSTGLVGSYEQY
>TRBJ2-7|TRBV2|12
ASSDIGGQGEQY
>TRBJ1-2|TRBV2|11
ASSEGSVYGYT
>TRBJ2-2|TRBV4-1|16
ASSQGVRLAGFTGELF
>TRBJ1-3|TRBV30|11
AWSVTGGNTIY
>TRBJ2-7|TRBV28|11
ASNQGQSYEQY
>TRBJ2-7|TRBV7-2|12
ASSPHGTPNEQY
>TRBJ1-2|TRBV11-2|13
ASSPLQGKVGGYT